This T cell receptor beta chain comes out of a study of T cell repertoires in cytomegalovirus infection. Study-level information: A matching HLA type, together with CMV infection, was signaled by public TCR beta signatures.

The germline V gene encodes CDR1 SGHNT and CDR2 YENEEA. Trimming removed 3 bases at V and 0 bases at J, with 5 bases between. The CDR3 consists of 13 residues. This clonotype has a count of ten or more. The antigen remains unidentified. Broader study findings: Pooled public TCR beta family frequency picked out CMV carriers with the relevant HLA. HLA-C-restricted, CMV-specific TCR beta clonotypes were dominant ex vivo.

A single record per CDR3 protein comes from TCRdb applying MiXCR to the reads. The profile covers tens of thousands of distinct CDR3 sequences, with around 3.8% appearing a single time and roughly 22% taken by the ten largest. The V call is TRBV11-3, the J call TRBJ2-5; D is ambiguous. The material sequenced was PBMCs. The clonotype comes from a human donor in good health (CMV status not recorded). Some clones in this sample may be carry-over from other donors' samples. The CDR3 spells CASSLRHQETQYF. CDR3 DNA sequence: TGTGCCAGCAGCTTGCGACACCAAGAGACCCAGTACTTC. The full variable domain, with the rest looked up from reference TRBV11-3 and TRBJ2-5, is EAGVVQSPRYKIIEKKQPVAFWCNPISGHNTLYWYLQNLGQGPELLIRYENEEAVDDSQLPKDRFSAERLKGVDSTLKIQPAELGDSAVYLCASSLRHQETQYFGPGTRLLVL.